This T cell receptor beta chain was sequenced for a study of T-cell memory formation after mild COVID-19. Whole-study results and caveats: Within pre-infection memory, some responding clones were found, suggesting cross-reactive memory joined.

After 5'RACE with constant-segment primers, TCR alpha and TCR beta cDNA libraries carrying sample barcodes and UMIs were obtained. TCRdb itself ran the 5' RACE reads through MiXCR, one entry per CDR3 protein. Among around 430,000 distinct CDR3 sequences listed, about a sixth were seen once. This clonotype turned up a few times. Its antigen is unknown. Germline V lookup: CDR1 SGHTA, CDR2 FQGNSA. The CDR3 is 18 residues long. Trimming pared 5 bases from V and 0 bases from J, leaving 19 bases between. The sequencing input was PBMCs or a T cell subset sorted from them (not recorded which). The chain joins TRBV7-2 to TRBJ2-2; weak D call: TRBD2 (6 bases). The receptor was derived from a man younger than 30 who had mild COVID-19 (a few samples of this study predate the infection). Cell type and time point are not known. This CDR3 reads CASSPRGTSWSNTGELFF. DNA for the CDR3: TGTGCCAGCAGCCCGCGAGGTACTAGCTGGTCGAACACCGGGGAGCTGTTTTTT.